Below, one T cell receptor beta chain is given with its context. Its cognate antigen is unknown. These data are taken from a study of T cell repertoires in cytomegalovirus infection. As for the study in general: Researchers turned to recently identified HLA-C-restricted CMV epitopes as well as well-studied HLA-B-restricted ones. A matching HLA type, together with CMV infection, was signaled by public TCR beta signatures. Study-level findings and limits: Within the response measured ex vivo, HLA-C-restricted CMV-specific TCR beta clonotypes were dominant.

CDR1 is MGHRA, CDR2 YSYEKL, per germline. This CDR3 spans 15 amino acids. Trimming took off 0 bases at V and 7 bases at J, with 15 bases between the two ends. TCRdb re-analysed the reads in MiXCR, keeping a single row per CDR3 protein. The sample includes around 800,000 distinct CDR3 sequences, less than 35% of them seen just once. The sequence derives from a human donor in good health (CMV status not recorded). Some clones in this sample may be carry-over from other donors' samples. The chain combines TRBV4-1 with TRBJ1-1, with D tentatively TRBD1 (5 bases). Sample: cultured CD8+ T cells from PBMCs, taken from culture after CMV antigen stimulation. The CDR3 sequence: CASSQEWQDKVEAFF. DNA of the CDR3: TGCGCCAGCAGCCAAGAGTGGCAGGACAAGGTTGAAGCTTTCTTT.